A selection of T cell receptor beta chains follows, all from one sample in a study of cytomegalovirus exposure and HLA in healthy donors. Measured with immunoSEQ multiplex PCR; TCRdb has only the in-frame clones, and not every one. Here the sample table reports about 90,000 clones. Sequencing input: PBMCs. These receptor sequences come from a woman younger than 45 in good health and CMV-seronegative. Both conserved end residues are part of each CDR3. Each record gives: clone size, V gene, J gene, D gene, CDR3 protein, CDR3 DNA. The D gene is left open where the match is weak. Clone size appears in some rows only: once, few, many, or a class for an expanded clone.

clone size: -; V gene: TRBV19; J gene: TRBJ1-3; D gene: -; CDR3 protein: CASSKQGNTIYF; CDR3 DNA: TGTGCCAGTAGTAAGCAGGGGAACACCATATATTTT
clone size: medium-sized; V gene: TRBV2; J gene: TRBJ1-5; D gene: TRBD1; CDR3 protein: CASSDWDRGQPQHF; CDR3 DNA: TGTGCCAGCAGTGACTGGGACAGGGGTCAGCCCCAGCATTTT
clone size: -; V gene: TRBV9; J gene: TRBJ2-7; D gene: TRBD1; CDR3 protein: CASSVGWDRGTEQYF; CDR3 DNA: TGTGCCAGCAGCGTAGGATGGGACAGGGGGACCGAGCAGTACTTC
clone size: -; V gene: TRBV15; J gene: TRBJ2-7; D gene: TRBD1; CDR3 protein: CATSDRRSYEQYF; CDR3 DNA: TGTGCCACCTCGGACAGGCGCTCCTACGAGCAGTACTTC
clone size: -; V gene: TRBV18; J gene: TRBJ1-4; D gene: TRBD1; CDR3 protein: CASSQWTGEGEKLFF; CDR3 DNA: TGTGCCAGCTCACAGTGGACAGGGGAGGGTGAAAAACTGTTTTTT
clone size: -; V gene: TRBV2; J gene: TRBJ2-7; D gene: -; CDR3 protein: CASRQQGREQYF; CDR3 DNA: TGTGCCAGCAGACAACAGGGACGGGAGCAGTACTTC
clone size: -; V gene: TRBV9; J gene: TRBJ2-7; D gene: TRBD2; CDR3 protein: CASSVAGGASSYEQYF; CDR3 DNA: TGTGCCAGCAGCGTAGCCGGGGGGGCCAGTTCCTACGAGCAGTACTTC
clone size: -; V gene: TRBV7-8; J gene: TRBJ1-6; D gene: -; CDR3 protein: CASSLAFYNSPLHF; CDR3 DNA: TGTGCCAGCAGCTTAGCCTTCTATAATTCACCCCTCCACTTT
clone size: -; V gene: TRBV19; J gene: TRBJ1-5; D gene: -; CDR3 protein: CASSIVPGVNQPQHF; CDR3 DNA: TGTGCCAGTAGTATCGTTCCAGGGGTAAATCAGCCCCAGCATTTT
clone size: -; V gene: TRBV6-5; J gene: TRBJ2-7; D gene: -; CDR3 protein: CASRRDWRGPYEQYF; CDR3 DNA: TGTGCCAGCAGGAGAGATTGGAGGGGGCCTTACGAGCAGTACTTC
clone size: -; V gene: TRBV5-1; J gene: TRBJ2-1; D gene: -; CDR3 protein: CASSFQGENEQFF; CDR3 DNA: TGCGCCAGCAGCTTTCAAGGGGAAAATGAGCAGTTCTTC
clone size: -; V gene: TRBV19; J gene: TRBJ2-5; D gene: -; CDR3 protein: CASRSGTVRETQYF; CDR3 DNA: TGTGCCAGTAGATCCGGGACTGTCAGAGAGACCCAGTACTTC
clone size: -; V gene: TRBV6-5; J gene: TRBJ1-1; D gene: TRBD1; CDR3 protein: CASRTGSPNTEAFF; CDR3 DNA: TGTGCCAGCCGGACAGGCTCCCCGAACACTGAAGCTTTCTTT
clone size: -; V gene: TRBV5-1; J gene: TRBJ2-5; D gene: -; CDR3 protein: CASSLALVRETQYF; CDR3 DNA: TGCGCCAGCAGCTTGGCGCTTGTTCGGGAGACCCAGTACTTC
clone size: -; V gene: TRBV9; J gene: TRBJ2-1; D gene: TRBD2; CDR3 protein: CASSVGTSGSNEQFF; CDR3 DNA: TGTGCCAGCAGCGTAGGTACTAGCGGGAGCAATGAGCAGTTCTTC
clone size: -; V gene: TRBV5-1; J gene: TRBJ1-4; D gene: -; CDR3 protein: CASRLATNEKLFF; CDR3 DNA: TGCGCCAGCAGACTTGCAACTAATGAAAAACTGTTTTTT